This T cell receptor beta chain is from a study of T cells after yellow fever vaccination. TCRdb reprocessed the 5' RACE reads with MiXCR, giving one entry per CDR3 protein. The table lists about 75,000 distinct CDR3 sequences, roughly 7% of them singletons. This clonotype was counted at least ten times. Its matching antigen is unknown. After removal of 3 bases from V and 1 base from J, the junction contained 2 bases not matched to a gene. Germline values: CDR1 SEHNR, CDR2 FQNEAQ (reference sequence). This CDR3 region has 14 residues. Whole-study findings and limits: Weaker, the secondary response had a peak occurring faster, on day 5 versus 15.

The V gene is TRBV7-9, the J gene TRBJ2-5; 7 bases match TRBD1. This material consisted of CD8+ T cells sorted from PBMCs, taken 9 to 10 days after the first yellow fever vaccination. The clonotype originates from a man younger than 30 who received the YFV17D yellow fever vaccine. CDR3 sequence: CASSFGTVQETQYF. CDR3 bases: TGTGCCAGCAGCTTCGGGACAGTCCAAGAGACCCAGTACTTC. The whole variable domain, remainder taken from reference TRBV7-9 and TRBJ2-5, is DTGVSQNPRHKITKRGQNVTFRCDPISEHNRLYWYRQTLGQGPEFLTYFQNEAQLEKSRLLSDRFSAERPKGSFSTLEIQRTEQGDSAMYLCASSFGTVQETQYFGPGTRLLVL.